The 28 T cell receptor beta chains reported below all come from one sample, sequenced in a study of shared clonotypes between healthy human individuals. Libraries were prepared by immunoSEQ multiplex PCR; TCRdb keeps only in-frame clonotypes and omits some of them. This repertoire shows about 550,000 clones, around 95% found once; its top ten account for about 0.11%. CD45RO-negative cells were positively selected for CCR7, leaving out terminally differentiated effector memory CD45RA+ cells. Sequenced material: naive CD8+ T cells sorted from blood. The receptors were sampled from a woman under 40 in good health.

The rearrangement uses TRBV4-1 and TRBJ2-7; D unclear. V was pared by 0 bases and J by 3 bases, with 12 bases between. Germline loops: CDR1 MGHRA, CDR2 YSYEKL. This CDR3 has 15 residues. The CDR3, as DNA: TGCGCCAGCAGCCAAGAGGCCACCCGGTACTACGAGCAGTACTTC. It translates to CASSQEATRYYEQYF.

V is TRBV6-1 and J is TRBJ2-7; 7 positions agree with TRBD1. With 6 bases clipped from V and 5 bases from J, the junction kept 13 bases outside the gene matches. CDR3 size: 15 residues. Germline assignment: CDR1 MNHNS and CDR2 SASEGT. CDR3 amino acids: CASSSRTTGTDEQYF. DNA of the CDR3: TGTGCCAGCAGCTCCAGGACGACAGGGACCGACGAGCAGTACTTC.

The chain joins TRBV6-6 to TRBJ1-4; the D is unclear. V lost 7 bases to trimming and J lost 2 bases, with 11 bases between them. Germline V gene data show CDR1 as MNHNY and CDR2 as SVGAGI (reference sequence). This CDR3 contains 14 residues. The DNA for the CDR3 is TGTGCCAGCACCCCTTGGTACACTAATGAAAAACTGTTTTTT. Translation: CASTPWYTNEKLFF.

The chain is built from TRBV28 and TRBJ1-3; no definite D call. Trimming left V 3 bases short and J 5 bases short, with 2 bases between. CDR3 length: 11 amino acids. Germline CDR1 reads MDHEN; CDR2 reads SYDVKM. The CDR3 loop reads CASSFRNTIYF. The CDR3 DNA reads TGTGCCAGCAGTTTCCGAAACACCATATATTTT.

This rearrangement joins TRBV7-9 to TRBJ1-4, with D tentatively TRBD1 (6 bases). Trimming stripped 3 bases from V and 6 bases from J, with 11 bases between. Germline CDR1 is SEHNR and CDR2 is FQNEAQ (reference sequence). This CDR3 has 14 residues. The CDR3 sequence: CASSFQGRDEKLFF. The CDR3 DNA is TGTGCCAGCAGCTTTCAGGGGAGGGATGAAAAACTGTTTTTT. Full variable domain (rest looked up from reference TRBV7-9 and TRBJ1-4): DTGVSQNPRHKITKRGQNVTFRCDPISEHNRLYWYRQTLGQGPEFLTYFQNEAQLEKSRLLSDRFSAERPKGSFSTLEIQRTEQGDSAMYLCASSFQGRDEKLFFGSGTQLSVL.

This clone came up once. The rearrangement links TRBV5-6 to TRBJ2-1; D unclear. The germline V gene has CDR1 SGHDT and CDR2 YYEEEE. With 0 bases removed from V and 4 bases from J, the gap between germline ends came to 11 bases. The CDR3 contains 15 residues. The CDR3 loop reads CASSLGRTRYNEQFF. The CDR3 DNA is TGTGCCAGCAGCTTGGGGCGAACAAGATACAATGAGCAGTTCTTC.

For the CDR3, the DNA is TGTGCCAGCAGTCCGGGGACTAGGAACGAGCAGTACTTC. Its translation: CASSPGTRNEQYF. The J gene is TRBJ2-7, the V gene TRBV27; 8 bases are shared with TRBD2. Germline V CDR1 and CDR2: MNHEY, SMNVEV (reference sequence). CDR3 size: 13 residues. V was clipped by 5 bases and J by 5 bases; unmatched bases: 5.

This chain uses TRBV7-3 with TRBJ2-3; tentatively, D is TRBD1 or TRBD2 (5 bases each). The CDR3 is 16 amino acids. Germline loops: CDR1 SGHTA, CDR2 FQGTGA. Trimming took off 5 bases at V and 2 bases at J, with 17 bases between the two ends. DNA of the CDR3: TGTGCCAGCAGCAGAGGGTGGGGCGGCGACACAGATACGCAGTATTTT. As protein: CASSRGWGGDTDTQYF.

CDR3 coding DNA: TGTGCCAGCAGTGAAGCCCAGAGCTCCTACGAGCAGTACTTC. Translation gives CASSEAQSSYEQYF. The chain joins TRBV25-1 to TRBJ2-7; no definite D call. Trimming cost V 2 bases and J 0 bases, with 8 bases left between them. The CDR3 length is 14 residues. Germline V gives CDR1 MGHDK, CDR2 SYGVNS.

V is TRBV29-1 and J is TRBJ1-2, with D hard to call. The CDR3 covers 14 residues. Trimming stripped 3 bases from V and 4 bases from J, with 15 bases between. Germline assignment: CDR1 SQVTM and CDR2 ANQGSEA. The CDR3 nucleotides are TGCAGCGTTGAGGGCACCCGCGAGGGCTATGGCTACACCTTC. The encoded protein is CSVEGTREGYGYTF.

The chain combines TRBV27 with TRBJ2-1; a weak D match, TRBD2 (5 bases). The CDR3 runs 15 residues. V was pared by 2 bases and J by 0 bases, with 8 bases between. Looked up from germline, CDR1 is MNHEY and CDR2 is SMNVEV (reference sequence). Here the CDR3 reads CASSLGGYSYNEQFF. The CDR3 nucleotides read TGTGCCAGCAGTTTAGGCGGGTACTCCTACAATGAGCAGTTCTTC.

The J gene is TRBJ2-1, the V gene TRBV9; D gene uncertain. The CDR3 is 12 amino acids. Trimming shortened V by 4 bases and J by 10 bases, and 12 bases separated the two germline ends. Germline CDR1 is SGDLS and CDR2 is YYNGEE. CDR3 amino acids: CASSHPTGEQFF. CDR3 DNA: TGTGCCAGCAGCCACCCGACCGGGGAGCAGTTCTTC. The whole variable domain, remainder taken from reference TRBV9 and TRBJ2-1, is DSGVTQTPKHLITATGQRVTLRCSPRSGDLSVYWYQQSLDQGLQFLIQYYNGEERAKGNILERFSAQQFPDLHSELNLSSLELGDSALYFCASSHPTGEQFFGPGTRLTVL.

The gene calls are TRBV30 and TRBJ2-3, with TRBD2 matching over 9 bases. This CDR3 has 14 residues. Per germline, CDR1 GTSNPN and CDR2 SVGIG (reference sequence). The V and J ends lost 2 bases and 5 bases, in that order; junction bases with no gene match: 5. The CDR3, as DNA: TGTGCCTGGAGTTTAGCGGGAGTATTAGATACGCAGTATTTT. Protein: CAWSLAGVLDTQYF.

The chain links TRBV5-6 to TRBJ2-2; D may correspond to TRBD1 or TRBD2 (5 bases each). This CDR3 spans 16 amino acids. Germline V gene data show CDR1 as SGHDT and CDR2 as YYEEEE. With 0 bases removed from V and 7 bases from J, the gap between germline ends came to 16 bases. CDR3 region: CASSLERLAGYGELFF. The CDR3 coding sequence is TGTGCCAGCAGCTTGGAGCGGTTGGCAGGGTACGGGGAGCTGTTTTTT.

This clone has a single count. The genes are TRBV10-2 and TRBJ2-2, with D unclear. The CDR3 runs 13 residues. V shed 3 bases and J shed 8 bases, with 10 bases lying between them. The germline V gene has CDR1 WSHSY and CDR2 SAAADI. In DNA form, the CDR3 reads TGCGCCAGCAGTGACTACTCACCGGGGGAGCTGTTTTTT. Its translation: CASSDYSPGELFF.

The chain has TRBV2 and TRBJ1-1, with D unresolved. Looked up from germline, CDR1 is SNHLY and CDR2 is FYNNEI. The V end was cut by 4 bases, the J end by 6 bases, with 12 bases between. The CDR3 has 13 amino acids. The CDR3 is CASSVGGLPEAFF. CDR3 nucleotides: TGTGCCAGCAGTGTCGGAGGGCTCCCTGAAGCTTTCTTT. Full variable domain (rest looked up from reference TRBV2 and TRBJ1-1): EPEVTQTPSHQVTQMGQEVILRCVPISNHLYFYWYRQILGQKVEFLVSFYNNEISEKSEIFDDQFSVERPDGSNFTLKIRSTKLEDSAMYFCASSVGGLPEAFFGQGTRLTVV.

The chain links TRBV29-1 to TRBJ2-7; TRBD2 aligns across 8 bases. Germline CDR1 reads SQVTM; CDR2 reads ANQGSEA. This CDR3 contains 13 residues. J gave up 2 bases and V 4 bases, and 4 bases lay outside the gene matches. CDR3 nucleotides: TGCAGCGTTGTTCTCGGGAGGGCCTACGAGCAGTACTTC. This gives the protein CSVVLGRAYEQYF.

As DNA, the CDR3 is TGTGCCAGCAGCTCCGGACAGGGGTCGGATACGCAGTATTTT. Amino acid sequence: CASSSGQGSDTQYF. This chain connects TRBV5-6 to TRBJ2-3, with TRBD1 identical over 9 bases. Trimming at V came to 3 bases and at J to 6 bases, leaving 5 bases not matched to a gene. The germline CDR1 and CDR2 sequences are SGHDT and YYEEEE. This CDR3 region has 14 residues.

The V and J genes are TRBV29-1 and TRBJ1-1; D is uncertain. Germline V lookup: CDR1 SQVTM, CDR2 ANQGSEA. The germline V and J ends were trimmed by 4 bases and 1 base, with 7 bases remaining between them. CDR3 length equals 12 residues. CDR3 loop: CSVVIGNTEAFF. Here the CDR3 DNA reads TGCAGCGTTGTGATCGGGAACACTGAAGCTTTCTTT.

J is TRBJ2-6 and V is TRBV21-1. TRBV21-1 is an annotated pseudogene. This CDR3 has 15 amino acids. The CDR3 DNA sequence: TGTGCCAGCAGCAAAGGACCCTCTGGGGCCAACGTCCTGACTTTC. This gives the protein CASSKGPSGANVLTF.

V usage is TRBV6-5 and J usage is TRBJ2-7, with D unresolved. V lost 4 bases to trimming and J lost 2 bases, with 18 bases between them. Germline assignment: CDR1 MNHEY and CDR2 SVGAGI. CDR3 length: 16 amino acids. The CDR3 nucleotides read TGTGCCAGCAGTTCCGATCCGGCCGGAGTCACCTACGAGCAGTACTTC. It yields the protein CASSSDPAGVTYEQYF.

This clone was observed a single time. The V and J genes are TRBV15 and TRBJ2-1; D gene unclear. Trimming shortened V by 5 bases and J by 6 bases, and 5 bases separated the two germline ends. CDR3 size: 11 residues. The V gene's germline CDR1 is LNHNV and CDR2 YYDKDF (reference sequence). The DNA of the CDR3 is TGTGCCACCAGCCGCCTCAATGAGCAGTTCTTC. As protein: CATSRLNEQFF. The variable domain in full, completed from reference TRBV15 and TRBJ2-1, reads DAMVIQNPRYQVTQFGKPVTLSCSQTLNHNVMYWYQQKSSQAPKLLFHYYDKDFNNEADTPDNFQSRRPNTSFCFLDIRSPGLGDTAMYLCATSRLNEQFFGPGTRLTVL.

The chain employs TRBV5-3 and TRBJ1-4, with D hard to call. TRBV5-3 is an ORF; its function is uncertain. Trimming cost V 0 bases and J 0 bases, with 9 bases left between them. This CDR3 is built from 16 residues. The CDR3 DNA reads TGTGCCAGAAGCTTGGCGCTCCAGCCAACTAATGAAAAACTGTTTTTT. Protein: CARSLALQPTNEKLFF.

The DNA of the CDR3 is TGTGCCAGCAGCTTAGGGCTGTTCGCGCAGTATTTT. Encoded protein: CASSLGLFAQYF. The genes are TRBV11-2 and TRBJ2-3, with unresolved D. The germline V gene encodes CDR1 SGHAT and CDR2 FQNNGV. The CDR3 consists of 12 residues. The germline V and J ends were trimmed by 1 base and 10 bases, with 9 bases remaining between them.

The V gene is TRBV5-1, the J gene TRBJ2-7; 7 bases map to TRBD2. The CDR3 runs to 15 residues. V shed 7 bases, J shed 5 bases, and the junction held 15 bases outside the gene matches. CDR1 and CDR2 (germline): SGHRS, YFSETQ. Here the CDR3 reads CASREEAGRSNEQYF. CDR3 sequence (DNA): TGCGCCAGCCGGGAAGAAGCGGGGAGGTCCAACGAGCAGTACTTC.

This clone was seen once. This chain connects TRBV25-1 to TRBJ2-7; D tentatively reads TRBD1 or TRBD2 (6 bases each). The germline V and J ends were trimmed by 0 bases and 0 bases, with 9 bases remaining between them. The CDR3 is 15 residues long. From germline, CDR1 is MGHDK and CDR2 SYGVNS. CDR3 in amino acids: CASSEYGGASYEQYF. The CDR3 bases are TGTGCCAGCAGTGAATACGGGGGCGCCTCCTACGAGCAGTACTTC.

The chain couples TRBV15 to TRBJ2-3; D is perhaps TRBD1 or TRBD2 (5 bases each). The V and J ends lost 3 bases and 1 base respectively, with 23 bases between them. The CDR3 covers 19 residues. Germline-derived CDR1 and CDR2 are LNHNV and YYDKDF (reference sequence). The CDR3 is CATSRDRALFVGGTDTQYF. CDR3 DNA sequence: TGTGCCACCAGCAGGGACCGGGCCCTTTTTGTGGGGGGCACAGATACGCAGTATTTT.

A remark on this clone: Other nucleotide sequences in the sample specify the same CDR3. The gene calls are TRBV27 and TRBJ1-5; D remains unclear. Trimming took off 3 bases at V and 4 bases at J, with 4 bases between the two ends. Germline CDR1 MNHEY, CDR2 SMNVEV (reference sequence). This CDR3 comprises 12 residues. The CDR3 bases are TGTGCCAGCAGTTTGGGTAATCAGCCCCAGCATTTT. It specifies CASSLGNQPQHF.